One and the same sample provided the 16 T cell receptor beta chains below, sequenced in a study of response to subunit inactivated influenza vaccine (dated by TCRdb to 2016 to 2019). The library came from RT-PCR. Sequencing was performed on an Illumina HiSeq 2500. TCRdb passed the public sequencing reads through fastp at Q25 and MiXCR, retaining productive beta sequences. CDR3 protein sequences are deduplicated, and each keeps its most common genes and DNA. For this sample there are some 520,000 distinct CDR3 sequences; 16% appear just once. The ten largest make up roughly 3% of the sample. Sample: CD4+ T cells sorted from PBMCs, taken 23 months after vaccination. Receptors originate from a man in his fifties or sixties who received an inactivated influenza vaccine. Donor details come from another sample of the same person, matched by shared clones.

J is TRBJ2-2 and V is TRBV10-3, with 9 bases matching TRBD1. V lost 11 bases and J lost 5; bases outside the gene matches: 12. This CDR3 spans 15 amino acids. The germline CDR1 and CDR2 sequences are ENHRY and SYGVKD. The CDR3, as DNA: TGTGCCGTCCGACCCGGGACAGGGAAAACCGGGGAGCTGTTTTTT. Translated: CAVRPGTGKTGELFF.

The chain has TRBV6-2 or TRBV6-3 and TRBJ1-1; no firm D call. Germline lookup yields CDR1 MNHEY and CDR2 SVGEGT. Between the trimmed V and J ends, which lost 7 bases and 2 bases, there was a span of 8 bases. CDR3 length: 12 residues. CDR3 region: CASKEPNTEAFF. The CDR3 DNA reads as TGTGCCAGCAAGGAGCCAAACACTGAAGCTTTCTTT.

The chain recombines TRBV20-1 with TRBJ1-1; the D gene is possibly TRBD1 (6 bases). Trimming removed 7 bases from V and 0 bases from J, with 12 bases in between. CDR1 and CDR2 (germline): DFQATT, SNEGSKA (reference sequence). The CDR3 consists of 13 residues. The CDR3: CSVTTGLNTEAFF. The CDR3 coding sequence is TGCAGTGTAACTACAGGGCTGAACACTGAAGCTTTCTTT.

This clonotype came up a few times. This chain connects TRBV20-1 to TRBJ2-3; TRBD2 agrees at 12 bases. V trimming: 4 bases; J trimming: 11 bases; junction bases outside the gene matches: 13. Germline values: CDR1 DFQATT, CDR2 SNEGSKA (reference sequence). The CDR3 runs to 15 residues. The CDR3: CSATPSGGAAEKQYF. Here the CDR3 DNA reads TGCAGTGCTACGCCTAGCGGGGGGGCGGCCGAGAAGCAGTATTTT.

V usage is TRBV20-1 and J usage is TRBJ2-7, with a weak D call TRBD2 (5 bases). This CDR3 comprises 16 residues. Germline V gives CDR1 DFQATT, CDR2 SNEGSKA (reference sequence). Trimming removed 1 base from V and 0 bases from J, with 16 bases in between. The CDR3 sequence is CSARVRWGALSYEQYF. The DNA for the CDR3 is TGCAGTGCTAGAGTTCGGTGGGGAGCACTCTCCTACGAGCAGTACTTC.

This clonotype was detected a few times. The chain links TRBV6-2 or TRBV6-3 to TRBJ1-5; no clear D gene. The CDR3 totals 14 residues. Germline-derived CDR1 and CDR2 are MNHEY and SVGEGT. V shed 4 bases and J shed 9 bases, with 16 bases lying between them. The CDR3 nucleotides read TGTGCCAGCAGTTCTCCCCCCGTTGATCGGCCCCAGCATTTT. Translation: CASSSPPVDRPQHF.

This clonotype was seen a handful of times. This sequence joins TRBV6-6 and TRBJ2-1; a possible D gene is TRBD1 (6 bases). V lost 4 bases and J 6 bases, leaving 10 bases between the germline ends. This CDR3 is built from 13 residues. Germline V lookup: CDR1 MNHNY, CDR2 SVGAGI (reference sequence). The CDR3 here is CASSSQGFNEQFF. For the CDR3, the DNA is TGTGCCAGCAGTTCCCAGGGGTTCAATGAGCAGTTCTTC.

For this clonotype: A much bigger clone sits one base away, suggesting this may be a read error. The V gene is TRBV20-1, the J gene TRBJ2-3, with 11 positions matching TRBD2. The CDR3 length is 19 residues. Per germline, CDR1 DFQATT and CDR2 SNEGSKA (reference sequence). The CDR3 reads CSARALLAGAPSATDTRYF. The DNA for the CDR3 is TGCAGTGCTAGAGCCCTACTAGCGGGGGCTCCCTCGGCGACAGATACGCGGTATTTT.

The rearrangement uses TRBV20-1 and TRBJ2-3, with 8 bases identical to TRBD1. Trimming removed 4 bases from V and 4 bases from J; junction bases left unmatched: 7. Germline V gene data show CDR1 as DFQATT and CDR2 as SNEGSKA (reference sequence). This CDR3 spans 14 amino acids. The chain's CDR3 is CSAIRTGFPDTQYF. Written as DNA, the CDR3 is TGCAGTGCTATCAGGACAGGGTTCCCAGATACGCAGTATTTT.

This clonotype was detected a few times. The chain couples TRBV6-2 or TRBV6-3 to TRBJ2-3, with a possible D match to TRBD1 (6 bases). Looked up from germline, CDR1 is MNHEY and CDR2 is SVGEGT. The CDR3 is 16 amino acids. With 6 bases removed from V and 3 bases from J, the gap between germline ends came to 19 bases. The CDR3 reads CASSPKTGQLTDTQYF. Here the CDR3 DNA reads TGTGCCAGCAGCCCGAAAACAGGGCAACTGACAGATACGCAGTATTTT.

The chain uses TRBV20-1 and TRBJ2-1; 7 bases align to TRBD2. Unmatched junction bases numbered 6, after V lost 5 bases and J lost 2 bases. CDR3 size: 14 residues. Germline V gene sequence: CDR1 DFQATT, CDR2 SNEGSKA (reference sequence). CDR3 residues: CSAGPRETYNEQFF. The CDR3 bases are TGCAGTGCTGGGCCGCGGGAGACCTACAATGAGCAGTTCTTC.

The J gene is TRBJ2-6, the V gene TRBV20-1; TRBD1 matches at 7 bases. CDR1 is DFQATT and CDR2 is SNEGSKA in the germline V gene (reference sequence). J lost 0 bases, V lost 3 bases, and 2 bases had no gene match. The CDR3 is 15 amino acids. Written as DNA, the CDR3 is TGCAGTGCTAGGACAGGGTTCTCTGGGGCCAACGTCCTGACTTTC. Translation gives CSARTGFSGANVLTF.

This clonotype came up a few times. This chain connects TRBV29-1 to TRBJ2-7; 8 bases are shared with TRBD2. V lost 4 bases to trimming and J lost 4 bases; unmatched junction nucleotides: 6. CDR3 length: 13 residues. The germline V gene has CDR1 SQVTM and CDR2 ANQGSEA. The DNA for the CDR3 is TGCAGCGTTGGGTCACGGGGGGGATACGAGCAGTACTTC. Residues: CSVGSRGGYEQYF.

J is TRBJ2-7 and V is TRBV6-2 or TRBV6-3; D could derive from TRBD1 or TRBD2 (5 bases each). The CDR3 contains 20 residues. V was trimmed by 5 bases and J by 0 bases, leaving 29 bases between them. The V gene's germline CDR1 is MNHEY and CDR2 SVGEGT. DNA of the CDR3: TGTGCCAGCAGTCACCCTACTTCAGGGACCTCAACCCGCAGCTCCTACGAGCAGTACTTC. The encoded protein is CASSHPTSGTSTRSSYEQYF.

This clonotype was detected a few times. The chain joins TRBV5-1 to TRBJ2-3; TRBD1 aligns across 9 bases. CDR3 length: 16 residues. Germline V CDR1 and CDR2: SGHRS, YFSETQ. V lost 0 bases and J lost 0; bases outside the gene matches: 2. CDR3 amino acids: CASSLGTGASTDTQYF. In nucleotides, the CDR3 is TGCGCCAGCAGCTTGGGGACAGGGGCTAGCACAGATACGCAGTATTTT. The entire variable domain, with the rest obtained from reference TRBV5-1 and TRBJ2-3, is as follows: KAGVTQTPRYLIKTRGQQVTLSCSPISGHRSVSWYQQTPGQGLQFLFEYFSETQRNKGNFPGRFSGRQFSNSRSEMNVSTLELGDSALYLCASSLGTGASTDTQYFGPGTRLTVL.

The chain is built from TRBV11-3 and TRBJ2-5; no firm D call. Trimming pared 0 bases from V and 2 bases from J, leaving 7 bases between. This CDR3 comprises 14 residues. The germline V gene encodes CDR1 SGHNT and CDR2 YENEEA. The CDR3 is CASSLDRTQETQYF. DNA of the CDR3: TGTGCCAGCAGCTTAGATCGCACACAAGAGACCCAGTACTTC.